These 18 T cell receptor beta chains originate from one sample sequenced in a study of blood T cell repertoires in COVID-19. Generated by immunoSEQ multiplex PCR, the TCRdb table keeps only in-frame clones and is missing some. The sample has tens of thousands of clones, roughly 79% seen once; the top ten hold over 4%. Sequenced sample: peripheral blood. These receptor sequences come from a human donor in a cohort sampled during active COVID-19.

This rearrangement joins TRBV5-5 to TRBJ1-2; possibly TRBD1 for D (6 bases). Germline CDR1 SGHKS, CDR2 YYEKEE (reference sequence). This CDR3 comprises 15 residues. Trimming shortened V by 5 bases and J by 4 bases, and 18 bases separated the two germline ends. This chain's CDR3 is CASRAAGTGFYGYTF. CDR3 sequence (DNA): TGTGCCAGCAGGGCTGCCGGAACAGGGTTCTATGGCTACACCTTC.

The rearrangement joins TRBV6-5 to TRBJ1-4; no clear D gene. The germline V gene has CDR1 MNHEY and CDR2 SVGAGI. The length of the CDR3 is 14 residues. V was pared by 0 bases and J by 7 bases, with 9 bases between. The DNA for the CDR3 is TGTGCCAGCAGTTACTCTAACGAGGTTGAAAAACTGTTTTTT. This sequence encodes CASSYSNEVEKLFF.

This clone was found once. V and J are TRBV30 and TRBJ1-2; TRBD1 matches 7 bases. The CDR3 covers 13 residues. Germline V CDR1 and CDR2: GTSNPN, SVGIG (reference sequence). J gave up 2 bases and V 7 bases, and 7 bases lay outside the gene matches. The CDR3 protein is CASSPGQNYGYTF. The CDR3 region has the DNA TGTGCCTCCTCCCCGGGACAGAACTATGGCTACACCTTC. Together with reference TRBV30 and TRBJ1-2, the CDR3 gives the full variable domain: SQTIHQWPATLVQPVGSPLSLECTVEGTSNPNLYWYRQAAGRGLQLLFYSVGIGQISSEVPQNLSASRPQDRQFILSSKKLLLSDSGFYLCASSPGQNYGYTFGSGTRLTVV.

The CDR3 sequence is CASSLSEQGGQYF. The CDR3 DNA is TGTGCCAGCAGTTTATCGGAACAGGGGGGGCAGTACTTC. The V call is TRBV27, the J call TRBJ2-7, with 8 bases lining up with TRBD1. Germline V gives CDR1 MNHEY, CDR2 SMNVEV (reference sequence). The CDR3 runs 13 residues. Trimming took 0 bases from V and 9 from J; bases not matched to a gene: 4.

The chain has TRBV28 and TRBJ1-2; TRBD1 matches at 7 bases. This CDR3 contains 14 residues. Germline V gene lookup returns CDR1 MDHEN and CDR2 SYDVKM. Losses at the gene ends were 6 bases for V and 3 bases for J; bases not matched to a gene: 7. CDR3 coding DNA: TGTGCCAGCAGCTCAGGGACAGTCTACTATGGCTACACCTTC. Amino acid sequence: CASSSGTVYYGYTF.

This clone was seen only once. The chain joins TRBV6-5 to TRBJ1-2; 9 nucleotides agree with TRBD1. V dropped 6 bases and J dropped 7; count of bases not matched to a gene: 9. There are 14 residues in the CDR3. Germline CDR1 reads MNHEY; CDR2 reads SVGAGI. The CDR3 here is CASSQPGQGVGYTF. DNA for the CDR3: TGTGCCAGCAGCCAACCGGGACAGGGAGTTGGCTACACCTTC.

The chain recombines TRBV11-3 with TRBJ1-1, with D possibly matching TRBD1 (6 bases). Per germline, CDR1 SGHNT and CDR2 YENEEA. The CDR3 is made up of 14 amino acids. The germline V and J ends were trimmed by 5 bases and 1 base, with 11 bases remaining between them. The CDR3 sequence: CASSNETGNTEAFF. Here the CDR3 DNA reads TGTGCCAGCAGCAACGAGACAGGGAACACTGAAGCTTTCTTT.

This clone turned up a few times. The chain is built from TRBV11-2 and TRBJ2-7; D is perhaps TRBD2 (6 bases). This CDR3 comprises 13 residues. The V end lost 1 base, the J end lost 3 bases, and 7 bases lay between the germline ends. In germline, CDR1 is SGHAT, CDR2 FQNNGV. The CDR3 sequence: CASSLGLVYEQYF. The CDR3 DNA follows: TGTGCCAGCAGCTTAGGACTAGTCTACGAGCAGTACTTC.

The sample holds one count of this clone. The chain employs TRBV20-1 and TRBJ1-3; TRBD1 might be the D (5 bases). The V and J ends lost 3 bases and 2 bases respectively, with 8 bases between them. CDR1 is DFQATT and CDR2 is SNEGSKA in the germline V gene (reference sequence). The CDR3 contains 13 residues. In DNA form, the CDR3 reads TGCAGTGCTAGTGAGGGGCCTGGAAACACCATATATTTT. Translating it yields CSASEGPGNTIYF.

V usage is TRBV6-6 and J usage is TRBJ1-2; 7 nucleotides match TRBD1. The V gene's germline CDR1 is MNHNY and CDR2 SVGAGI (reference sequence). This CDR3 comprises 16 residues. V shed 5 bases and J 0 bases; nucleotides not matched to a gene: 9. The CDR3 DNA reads TGTGCCAGCAGTGGCGGGACAGACCCCTCTAACTATGGCTACACCTTC. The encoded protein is CASSGGTDPSNYGYTF.

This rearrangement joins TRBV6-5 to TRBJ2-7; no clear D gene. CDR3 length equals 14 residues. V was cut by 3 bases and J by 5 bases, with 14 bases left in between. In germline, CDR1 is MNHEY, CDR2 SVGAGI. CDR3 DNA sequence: TGTGCCAGCAGTTATTTAGGAGTTACGGACGAGCAGTACTTC. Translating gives CASSYLGVTDEQYF.

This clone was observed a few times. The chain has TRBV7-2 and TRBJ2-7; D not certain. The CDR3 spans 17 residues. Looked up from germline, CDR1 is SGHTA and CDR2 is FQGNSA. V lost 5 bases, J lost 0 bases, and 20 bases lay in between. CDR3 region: CASSGQRGVESSYEQYF. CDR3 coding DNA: TGTGCCAGCAGCGGCCAACGTGGTGTGGAGAGCTCCTACGAGCAGTACTTC.

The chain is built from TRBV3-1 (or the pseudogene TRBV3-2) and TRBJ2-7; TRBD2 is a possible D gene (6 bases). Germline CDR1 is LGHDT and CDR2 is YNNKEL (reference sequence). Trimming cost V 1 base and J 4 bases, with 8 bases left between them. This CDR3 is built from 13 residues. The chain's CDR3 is CASSQAAGYEQYF. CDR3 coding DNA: TGTGCCAGCAGCCAAGCTGCGGGGTACGAGCAGTACTTC.

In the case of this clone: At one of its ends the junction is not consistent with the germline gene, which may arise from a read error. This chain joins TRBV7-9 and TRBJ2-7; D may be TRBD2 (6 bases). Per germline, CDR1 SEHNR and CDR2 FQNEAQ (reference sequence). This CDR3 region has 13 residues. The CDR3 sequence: CASNAGLSSEQYF. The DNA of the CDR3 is TGTGCCAGCAATGCGGGGCTCTCCTCCGAGCAGTACTTC.

CDR3 coding DNA: TGTGCCAGCAGTAAGGAGCCGTATAGCAATCAGCCCCAGCATTTT. This codes for CASSKEPYSNQPQHF. The V and J genes are TRBV2 and TRBJ1-5; no clear D. Germline-derived CDR1 and CDR2 are SNHLY and FYNNEI. This CDR3 contains 15 residues. Trimming removed 5 bases at V and 0 bases at J, with 11 bases between.

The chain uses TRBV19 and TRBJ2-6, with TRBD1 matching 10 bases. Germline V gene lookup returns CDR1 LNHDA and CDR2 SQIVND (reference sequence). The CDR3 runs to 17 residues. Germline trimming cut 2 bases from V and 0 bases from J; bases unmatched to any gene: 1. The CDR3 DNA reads TGTGCCAGTAGTATAAGGGACAGGGGCTCTGGGGCCAACGTCCTGACTTTC. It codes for CASSIRDRGSGANVLTF.

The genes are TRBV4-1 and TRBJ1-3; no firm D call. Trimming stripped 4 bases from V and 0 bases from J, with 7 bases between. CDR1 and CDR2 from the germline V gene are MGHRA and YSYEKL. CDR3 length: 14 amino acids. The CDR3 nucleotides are TGCGCCAGCAGCCTTGACAACTCTGGAAACACCATATATTTT. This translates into CASSLDNSGNTIYF.

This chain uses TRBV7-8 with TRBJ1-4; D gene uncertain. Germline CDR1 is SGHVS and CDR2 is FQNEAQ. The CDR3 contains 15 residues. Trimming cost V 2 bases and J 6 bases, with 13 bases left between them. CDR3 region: CASSLLAGGDEKLFF. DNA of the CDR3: TGTGCCAGCAGCTTACTAGCGGGTGGGGATGAAAAACTGTTTTTT. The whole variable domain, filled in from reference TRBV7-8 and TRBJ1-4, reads GAGVSQSPRYKVAKRGQDVALRCDPISGHVSLFWYQQALGQGPEFLTYFQNEAQLDKSGLPSDRFFAERPEGSVSTLKIQRTQQEDSAVYLCASSLLAGGDEKLFFGSGTQLSVL.